These 25 T cell receptor beta chains were sequenced from one sample in a study of blood T cell repertoires in COVID-19. Method: immunoSEQ multiplex PCR; TCRdb's copy keeps in-frame clones and lacks some. The repertoire holds 230,000 or so clones, around 86% seen once, with roughly 5% in the top ten. Sequencing was carried out using peripheral blood. These receptor sequences come from a human donor in a cohort sampled during active COVID-19.

The chain recombines TRBV6-2 or TRBV6-3 with TRBJ2-2, with 9 bases matching TRBD1. V shed 6 bases, J shed 5 bases, and the junction held 7 bases outside the gene matches. CDR1 is MNHEY and CDR2 is SVGEGT in the germline V gene. CDR3 length equals 15 residues. The CDR3 loop is CASSRDREGTGELFF. DNA of the CDR3: TGTGCCAGCAGCCGGGACAGGGAGGGGACCGGGGAGCTGTTTTTT.

The V call is TRBV7-8, the J call TRBJ2-7; D is possibly TRBD2 (7 bases). This CDR3 contains 16 residues. CDR1 is SGHVS and CDR2 is FQNEAQ in the germline V gene. Trimming removed 5 bases from V and 3 bases from J, with 20 bases in between. The CDR3 here is CASSPQAAGALYEQYF. In DNA form, the CDR3 reads TGTGCCAGCAGCCCGCAGGCCGCGGGGGCCCTCTACGAGCAGTACTTC.

The V call is TRBV13, the J call TRBJ2-4, with D possibly matching TRBD2 (5 bases). V gave up 7 bases and J gave up 8 bases, with 15 bases separating them. Germline CDR1 is PRHDT and CDR2 is FYEKMQ (reference sequence). The length of the CDR3 is 13 residues. CDR3 nucleotides: TGTGCCAGCACCCACCGGGGTGAAGACATTCAGTACTTC. Translation gives CASTHRGEDIQYF.

In this sample, this clone turned up a few times. V gene TRBV27 combines with J gene TRBJ1-1; a weak D match, TRBD1 (5 bases). Germline V CDR1 and CDR2: MNHEY, SMNVEV (reference sequence). The CDR3 is 14 amino acids. Trimming took 1 base from V and 0 from J, leaving 6 bases between them. The CDR3 spells CASSLYRLNTEAFF. In DNA form, the CDR3 reads TGTGCCAGCAGTTTATACAGGTTGAACACTGAAGCTTTCTTT.

The chain employs TRBV5-4 and TRBJ1-3, with 8 bases that match TRBD1. V was pared by 4 bases and J by 9 bases, with 6 bases of the junction left unmatched. Germline CDR1 is SGHNT and CDR2 is YYREEE (reference sequence). This CDR3 is 13 amino acids long. CDR3 region: CASSPDRAGTIYF. As DNA, the CDR3 is TGTGCCAGCAGCCCGGACAGGGCCGGCACCATATATTTT.

This chain connects TRBV6-5 to TRBJ1-4; no clear D gene. This CDR3 has 14 residues. Per germline, CDR1 MNHEY and CDR2 SVGAGI. Trimming took off 5 bases at V and 0 bases at J, with 7 bases between the two ends. In DNA form, the CDR3 reads TGTGCCAGCAGTAGGACTTCAACTAATGAAAAACTGTTTTTT. Protein sequence: CASSRTSTNEKLFF.

This chain uses TRBV11-2 with TRBJ2-5, with 8 bases matching TRBD2. V was pared by 1 base and J by 2 bases, with 6 bases of the junction left unmatched. Germline values: CDR1 SGHAT, CDR2 FQNNGV. The CDR3 runs to 16 residues. The CDR3 reads CASSLGARGGQETQYF. The CDR3 DNA follows: TGTGCCAGCAGCTTAGGAGCCCGGGGGGGACAAGAGACCCAGTACTTC.

The rearrangement uses TRBV28 and TRBJ2-7; D gene unclear. Between the trimmed V and J ends, which lost 6 bases and 1 base, there was a span of 10 bases. Germline assignment: CDR1 MDHEN and CDR2 SYDVKM. This CDR3 is 13 amino acids long. CDR3 sequence: CASRTLRSYEQYF. The CDR3 DNA sequence: TGTGCCAGCAGGACACTCCGGTCCTACGAGCAGTACTTC.

This clone has just a few counts. J is TRBJ1-2 and V is TRBV14; TRBD1 is a possible D gene (5 bases). The CDR3 spans 16 residues. Looked up from germline, CDR1 is SGHDN and CDR2 is FVKESK. The ends were cut back, 5 bases at V and 0 bases at J, with 16 bases in the middle. The CDR3 loop reads CASSSRPGGANYGYTF. The CDR3 bases are TGTGCCAGCAGCTCCCGTCCGGGGGGAGCTAACTATGGCTACACCTTC.

This chain connects TRBV27 to TRBJ2-3; 10 bases are a match to TRBD2. The germline gives CDR1 MNHEY, CDR2 SMNVEV (reference sequence). Trimming at V came to 5 bases and at J to 1 base, leaving 6 bases not matched to a gene. The CDR3 has 16 amino acids. The CDR3 here is CASSPLGLAGTDTQYF. DNA of the CDR3: TGTGCCAGCAGTCCATTAGGACTAGCGGGCACAGATACGCAGTATTTT.

The table lists this clone with many counts. This rearrangement joins TRBV28 to TRBJ2-1, with 10 bases lining up with TRBD1. CDR3 size: 17 residues. V lost 3 bases to trimming and J lost 2 bases; unmatched junction nucleotides: 7. From germline, CDR1 is MDHEN and CDR2 SYDVKM. CDR3 loop: CASSFPGTGETYNEQFF. CDR3 nucleotide sequence: TGTGCCAGCAGTTTCCCCGGGACAGGGGAAACCTACAATGAGCAGTTCTTC.

The chain employs TRBV2 and TRBJ2-5, with a tentative D call TRBD1 (5 bases). This CDR3 comprises 16 residues. The ends were cut back, 1 base at V and 4 bases at J, with 16 bases in the middle. In germline, CDR1 is SNHLY, CDR2 FYNNEI. CDR3 in amino acids: CASSEEGRSARETQYF. DNA of the CDR3: TGTGCCAGCAGTGAAGAGGGGCGCAGTGCAAGAGAGACCCAGTACTTC.

This sequence joins TRBV7-9 and TRBJ1-1; 10 positions agree with TRBD1. The CDR3 length is 15 residues. Germline V gene sequence: CDR1 SEHNR, CDR2 FQNEAQ (reference sequence). Losses at the gene ends were 7 bases for V and 9 bases for J; bases not matched to a gene: 14. CDR3 region: CASIQSGGQGIQAFF. Here the CDR3 DNA reads TGTGCCAGCATCCAATCCGGGGGACAGGGGATCCAAGCTTTCTTT.

V and J are TRBV5-4 and TRBJ1-2; D is uncertain. V was cut by 4 bases and J by 4 bases, with 8 bases left in between. Per germline, CDR1 SGHNT and CDR2 YYREEE (reference sequence). The CDR3 contains 12 residues. The CDR3: CASSPDFYGYTF. CDR3 in DNA: TGTGCCAGCAGCCCTGACTTCTATGGCTACACCTTC.

This clone has a count of ten or more. The V and J genes are TRBV28 and TRBJ2-2, with 10 bases that match TRBD1. The CDR3 spans 16 residues. The germline gives CDR1 MDHEN, CDR2 SYDVKM. J lost 7 bases, V lost 2 bases, and 7 bases had no gene match. In DNA form, the CDR3 reads TGTGCCAGCAGTTTAGGGACAGGGGAGGTTGGCGGGGAGCTGTTTTTT. Protein product: CASSLGTGEVGGELFF. The full variable domain, its missing parts supplied by reference TRBV28 and TRBJ2-2, is DVKVTQSSRYLVKRTGEKVFLECVQDMDHENMFWYRQDPGLGLRLIYFSYDVKMKEKGDIPEGYSVSREKKERFSLILESASTNQTSMYLCASSLGTGEVGGELFFGEGSRLTVL.

The chain employs TRBV19 and TRBJ2-7; no definite D call. This CDR3 is 12 amino acids long. CDR1 and CDR2 from the germline V gene are LNHDA and SQIVND (reference sequence). The V gene lost 6 bases and the J gene lost 6 bases, with 12 bases spanning the gap. The CDR3 DNA reads TGTGCCAGTAGGGATCCGGGTCGCGAGCAGTACTTC. Encoded protein: CASRDPGREQYF. Based on the CDR3 plus reference TRBV19 and TRBJ2-7, the full variable domain is DGGITQSPKYLFRKEGQNVTLSCEQNLNHDAMYWYRQDPGQGLRLIYYSQIVNDFQKGDIAEGYSVSREKKESFPLTVTSAQKNPTAFYLCASRDPGREQYFGPGTRLTVT.

The chain has TRBV10-3 and TRBJ2-7; D may be TRBD2 (5 bases). Germline assignment: CDR1 ENHRY and CDR2 SYGVKD. The CDR3 contains 14 residues. V shed 3 bases and J shed 2 bases, with 11 bases lying between them. The CDR3 DNA is TGTGCCATCAGTGACGGGCTAGCCGCCTACGAGCAGTACTTC. This translates into CAISDGLAAYEQYF.

V is TRBV6-2 or TRBV6-3 and J is TRBJ2-7, with TRBD2 identical over 13 bases. V shed 0 bases, J shed 0 bases, and the junction held 11 bases outside the gene matches. The CDR3 is made up of 20 amino acids. Germline V lookup: CDR1 MNHEY, CDR2 SVGEGT. The CDR3 region has the DNA TGTGCCAGCAGTTACTCGAAGTTCCGACTAGCGGGAGGCCACTCCTACGAGCAGTACTTC. It specifies CASSYSKFRLAGGHSYEQYF.

This chain uses TRBV2 with TRBJ2-7, with 7 bases identical to TRBD1. From germline, CDR1 is SNHLY and CDR2 FYNNEI. This CDR3 has 13 residues. The junction had 11 bases not matched to a gene; V was cut back by 11 bases and J by 4 bases. CDR3: CAGHRDRLYEQYF. The CDR3 DNA sequence: TGTGCCGGACACCGGGACAGACTGTACGAGCAGTACTTC.

This clone came up a few times. The gene calls are TRBV19 and TRBJ1-1; weak D call: TRBD1 (5 bases). Looked up from germline, CDR1 is LNHDA and CDR2 is SQIVND (reference sequence). The CDR3 has 14 residues. Trimming pared 8 bases from V and 2 bases from J, leaving 15 bases between. DNA of the CDR3: TGTGCCAGTGCAGCGGGGGAAAGAAACACTGAAGCTTTCTTT. Protein product: CASAAGERNTEAFF.

V and J are TRBV4-2 and TRBJ2-1; possible D gene TRBD2, 6 bases. Germline values: CDR1 LGHNA, CDR2 YNFKEQ. The CDR3 has 15 residues. The V gene lost 2 bases and the J gene lost 3 bases, with 11 bases spanning the gap. The CDR3 DNA reads as TGTGCCAGCAGCCAAATACTAGCAGACTACAATGAGCAGTTCTTC. Translated: CASSQILADYNEQFF.

The chain carries TRBV25-1 and TRBJ1-4, with 8 bases fitting TRBD1. The CDR3 totals 13 residues. The germline gives CDR1 MGHDK, CDR2 SYGVNS. The junction had 9 bases not matched to a gene; V was cut back by 8 bases and J by 10 bases. The CDR3 sequence: CASQDREDGKLFF. CDR3 bases: TGTGCCAGCCAGGACAGGGAAGATGGAAAACTGTTTTTT.

The V call is TRBV4-3, the J call TRBJ2-1; 8 bases map to TRBD2. The CDR3 is made up of 13 amino acids. Germline-derived CDR1 and CDR2 are LGHNA and YSLEER. The trim removed 3 bases at V and 8 bases at J, leaving 3 bases unmatched. This CDR3 reads CASSHLGGDEQFF. The CDR3 DNA reads TGCGCCAGCAGCCATCTCGGGGGGGATGAGCAGTTCTTC.

The rearrangement uses TRBV4-1 and TRBJ1-2, with a weak D call TRBD1 (6 bases). V was clipped by 0 bases and J by 9 bases, with 11 bases between them. Germline V lookup: CDR1 MGHRA, CDR2 YSYEKL. This CDR3 is built from 13 residues. The CDR3 nucleotides read TGCGCCAGCAGCCAAGAGGCCAGGGGAAGCTACACCTTC. As protein: CASSQEARGSYTF.

V and J are TRBV7-9 and TRBJ2-7; D unresolved. V dropped 5 bases and J dropped 3 bases, with 11 bases sitting between them. The CDR3 is 13 amino acids. In germline, CDR1 is SEHNR, CDR2 FQNEAQ (reference sequence). The CDR3 coding sequence is TGTGCCAGCAGCCCCCGCGGATTCTACGAGCAGTACTTC. Protein sequence: CASSPRGFYEQYF.